Each of the 19 T cell receptor beta chains below was sequenced from the same sample in a study of blood T cell repertoires in COVID-19. TCRdb's table, derived via immunoSEQ multiplex PCR, lists solely in-frame clones and lacks some. This table holds about 150,000 clones, under 85% found once. Sample: peripheral blood. All receptors come from an elderly woman with acute or convalescent COVID-19.

The chain has TRBV19 and TRBJ1-1, with D possibly matching TRBD1 (5 bases). Germline assignment: CDR1 LNHDA and CDR2 SQIVND (reference sequence). The CDR3 runs to 14 residues. Trimming took 3 bases from V and 4 from J, leaving 12 bases between them. The CDR3 region has the DNA TGTGCCAGTAGTATGGTCCGGGGGAGCACTGAAGCTTTCTTT. Translation gives CASSMVRGSTEAFF.

The genes are TRBV6-6 and TRBJ1-3; 7 nucleotides line up with TRBD1. The ends lost 6 bases at V and 0 bases at J; junction bases unmatched: 5. CDR3 size: 15 residues. The germline CDR1 and CDR2 sequences are MNHNY and SVGAGI (reference sequence). CDR3 loop: CASRGQFSSGNTIYF. The CDR3 DNA reads as TGTGCCAGCAGGGGACAGTTCAGCTCTGGAAACACCATATATTTT.

The genes are TRBV9 and TRBJ1-1; the D is unclear. The CDR3 is made up of 13 amino acids. Germline CDR1 SGDLS, CDR2 YYNGEE. The germline V and J ends were trimmed by 4 bases and 3 bases, with 10 bases remaining between them. CDR3 amino acids: CASSLREDTEAFF. In nucleotides, the CDR3 is TGTGCCAGCAGCTTACGGGAGGACACTGAAGCTTTCTTT. The full variable domain, completed using reference TRBV9 and TRBJ1-1, is DSGVTQTPKHLITATGQRVTLRCSPRSGDLSVYWYQQSLDQGLQFLIQYYNGEERAKGNILERFSAQQFPDLHSELNLSSLELGDSALYFCASSLREDTEAFFGQGTRLTVV.

The sample holds a few counts of this clone. The chain uses TRBV16 and TRBJ1-1; D call uncertain. The CDR3 length is 13 residues. CDR1 and CDR2 from the germline V gene are KGHSY and FQNENV. The V end was cut by 3 bases, the J end by 1 base, with 6 bases between. CDR3 protein: CASSQRENTEAFF. The CDR3 DNA sequence: TGTGCCAGCAGCCAGCGAGAGAACACTGAAGCTTTCTTT.

The chain couples TRBV4-2 to TRBJ2-1, with 8 bases identical to TRBD2. With V trimmed by 4 bases and J by 4 bases, 6 bases remained unmatched. Germline V gene lookup returns CDR1 LGHNA and CDR2 YNFKEQ. The CDR3 is made up of 15 amino acids. The CDR3 DNA is TGTGCCAGCAGCCGAGCGGGGGCACAATACAATGAGCAGTTCTTC. Its protein is CASSRAGAQYNEQFF.

The chain employs TRBV11-3 and TRBJ2-1; no clear D gene. The germline V and J ends were trimmed by 1 base and 8 bases, with 9 bases remaining between them. Germline values: CDR1 SGHNT, CDR2 YENEEA. The CDR3 sequence is 13 residues long. CDR3 residues: CASSLGSLDEQFF. The CDR3 nucleotides read TGTGCCAGCAGCTTAGGCTCTTTAGATGAGCAGTTCTTC. Full variable domain (missing parts from reference TRBV11-3 and TRBJ2-1): EAGVVQSPRYKIIEKKQPVAFWCNPISGHNTLYWYLQNLGQGPELLIRYENEEAVDDSQLPKDRFSAERLKGVDSTLKIQPAELGDSAVYLCASSLGSLDEQFFGPGTRLTVL.

V usage is TRBV18 and J usage is TRBJ1-1, with D uncertain. The CDR3 is made up of 15 amino acids. Germline V lookup: CDR1 KGHSH, CDR2 LQKENI. The germline V and J ends were trimmed by 0 bases and 0 bases, with 8 bases remaining between them. Here the CDR3 reads CASSPPHSLNTEAFF. The CDR3 nucleotides read TGTGCCAGCTCACCACCGCACAGTTTGAACACTGAAGCTTTCTTT.

This chain joins TRBV10-2 and TRBJ1-2, with TRBD1 matching over 8 bases. The junction had 10 bases not matched to a gene; V was cut back by 7 bases and J by 0 bases. Germline V gene data show CDR1 as WSHSY and CDR2 as SAAADI. The CDR3 length is 16 residues. CDR3 loop: CASIPSTGGSNYGYTF. The CDR3 bases are TGCGCCAGCATCCCTAGCACAGGGGGGTCTAACTATGGCTACACCTTC.

J is TRBJ1-1 and V is TRBV6-5; 8 bases fit TRBD1. This CDR3 spans 13 amino acids. From germline, CDR1 is MNHEY and CDR2 SVGAGI. J gave up 4 bases and V 7 bases, and 5 bases lay outside the gene matches. CDR3 in DNA: TGTGCCAGCACCCGACAGGGGTTCACTGAAGCTTTCTTT. Protein: CASTRQGFTEAFF.

The chain employs TRBV3-1 (or the pseudogene TRBV3-2) and TRBJ2-1, with a tentative D call TRBD1 (5 bases). This CDR3 region has 14 residues. The V end lost 2 bases, the J end lost 6 bases, and 11 bases lay between the germline ends. In germline, CDR1 is LGHDT, CDR2 YNNKEL (reference sequence). CDR3 protein: CASSQRSRGNEQFF. For the CDR3, the DNA is TGTGCCAGCAGCCAAAGGAGTAGGGGCAATGAGCAGTTCTTC.

Here the CDR3 DNA reads TGTGCCAGCAGCCTGGGACAGGGTGGCACTGAAGCTTTCTTT. This sequence encodes CASSLGQGGTEAFF. This rearrangement joins TRBV5-8 to TRBJ1-1; 9 positions agree with TRBD1. Germline CDR1 reads SGHTS; CDR2 reads YDEGEE. Germline trimming cut 4 bases from V and 4 bases from J; bases unmatched to any gene: 5. The length of the CDR3 is 14 residues.

V gene TRBV2 combines with J gene TRBJ2-3, with 13 bases matching TRBD2. Looked up from germline, CDR1 is SNHLY and CDR2 is FYNNEI. The trim removed 5 bases at V and 5 bases at J, leaving 7 bases unmatched. This CDR3 is 16 amino acids long. In DNA, the CDR3 is TGTGCCAGCAGTACCGGGACTAGCGGGATTTTAGATACGCAGTATTTT. This codes for CASSTGTSGILDTQYF.

The V call is TRBV2, the J call TRBJ1-6, with unresolved D. The CDR3 extends over 18 amino acids. Trimming stripped 2 bases from V and 10 bases from J, with 24 bases between. Germline-derived CDR1 and CDR2 are SNHLY and FYNNEI. CDR3 residues: CASSEMSAGRRGDSPLHF. CDR3 nucleotide sequence: TGTGCCAGCAGTGAAATGTCGGCGGGTCGGAGAGGAGACTCACCCCTCCACTTT.

The chain combines TRBV4-2 with TRBJ2-3; the D gene is possibly TRBD2 (5 bases). Trimming took 0 bases from V and 0 from J, leaving 13 bases between them. CDR3 length: 17 amino acids. From germline, CDR1 is LGHNA and CDR2 YNFKEQ. In DNA form, the CDR3 reads TGTGCCAGCAGCCAAGAACTTAGCGCTACTAGCACAGATACGCAGTATTTT. The encoded protein is CASSQELSATSTDTQYF.

This clone was seen just once. The J gene is TRBJ2-4, the V gene TRBV7-9; 10 bases agree with TRBD1. Looked up from germline, CDR1 is SEHNR and CDR2 is FQNEAQ (reference sequence). V shed 2 bases and J 8 bases; nucleotides not matched to a gene: 9. CDR3 size: 16 residues. The CDR3 region is CASSLRQGAGLDIQYF. DNA of the CDR3: TGTGCCAGCAGCTTACGACAGGGGGCTGGTTTAGACATTCAGTACTTC.

The sample holds one count of this clone. V is TRBV29-1 and J is TRBJ1-2; no definite D call. CDR3 length: 10 amino acids. V was shortened by 4 bases and J by 8 bases, with 8 bases between the two germline ends. From germline, CDR1 is SQVTM and CDR2 ANQGSEA. The CDR3 sequence: CSVGVEGYTF. The CDR3 DNA is TGCAGCGTTGGGGTGGAGGGCTACACCTTC.

This chain uses TRBV25-1 with TRBJ1-2; the D is unclear. The CDR3 has 12 residues. V gave up 3 bases and J gave up 6 bases, with 8 bases separating them. Germline lookup yields CDR1 MGHDK and CDR2 SYGVNS. The CDR3 region is CASSDQIHGYTF. The CDR3 DNA is TGTGCCAGCAGTGACCAGATCCATGGCTACACCTTC.

In its sample, this clone was seen a few times. The rearrangement uses TRBV5-6 and TRBJ1-4, with a tentative D call TRBD1 (5 bases). V shed 3 bases and J shed 0 bases, with 9 bases lying between them. The CDR3 totals 15 residues. Germline V CDR1 and CDR2: SGHDT, YYEEEE. Written as DNA, the CDR3 is TGTGCCAGCAGCTACAGACAGACAACTAATGAAAAACTGTTTTTT. Amino acid sequence: CASSYRQTTNEKLFF.

This clone has a handful of counts. The gene calls are TRBV2 and TRBJ2-7; 8 bases are a match to TRBD2. This CDR3 has 15 amino acids. CDR1 SNHLY and CDR2 FYNNEI come from the germline V gene. J was trimmed by 3 bases and V by 7 bases; bases with no gene match: 11. DNA of the CDR3: TGTGCCAGCACCGACATTAGCGGGACCCTCTACGAGCAGTACTTC. It is translated as CASTDISGTLYEQYF.